The present entry profiles one TCR beta chain with its context. Original analysis: Amplification with reference gene primers provided the estimates of nucleated cell counts. Using immunoSEQ multiplex PCR, the repertoire was profiled, and TCRdb retains in-frame clones only, with some absent. The V and J calls and the clone size are those of that table, but D and trimming were determined from the DNA. The sample comprises 85,000 to 130,000 clones, roughly 90% of which are singletons, and roughly 0.97% rests with the top ten. This sample was included in a study of blood T cell repertoires in COVID-19. Germline lookup yields CDR1 SGHRS and CDR2 YFSETQ. The CDR3 is made up of 17 amino acids. J gave up 6 bases and V 4 bases, and 11 bases lay outside the gene matches.

The rearrangement uses TRBV5-1 and TRBJ2-2, with 11 bases aligning to TRBD2. This TCR was sampled from a man aged 55 to 70 with acute or convalescent COVID-19. Specimen: peripheral blood. The CDR3 DNA reads as TGCGCCAGCAGCCTCCAGACTAGCGGGACGGGCGCCGGGGAGCTGTTTTTT. Protein product: CASSLQTSGTGAGELFF.